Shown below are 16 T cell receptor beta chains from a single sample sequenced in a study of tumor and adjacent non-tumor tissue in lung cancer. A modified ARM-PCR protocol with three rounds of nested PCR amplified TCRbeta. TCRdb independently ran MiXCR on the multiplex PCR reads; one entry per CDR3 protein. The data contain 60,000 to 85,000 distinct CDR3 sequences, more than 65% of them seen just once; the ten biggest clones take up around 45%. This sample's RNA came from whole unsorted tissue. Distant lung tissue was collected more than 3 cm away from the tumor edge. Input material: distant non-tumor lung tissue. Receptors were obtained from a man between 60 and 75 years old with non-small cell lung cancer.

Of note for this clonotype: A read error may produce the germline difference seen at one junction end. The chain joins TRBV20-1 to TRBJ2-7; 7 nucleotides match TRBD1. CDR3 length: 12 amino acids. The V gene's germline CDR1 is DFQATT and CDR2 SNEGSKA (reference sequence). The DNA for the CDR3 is TGCAGTGCTAGAGATGTAGGGGGCGAGCAATACTTC. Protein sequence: CSARDVGGEQYF.

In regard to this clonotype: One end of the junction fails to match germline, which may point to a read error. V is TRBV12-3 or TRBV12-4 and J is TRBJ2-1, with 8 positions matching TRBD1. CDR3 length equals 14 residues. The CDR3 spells CVSIFGQGAKEQFF. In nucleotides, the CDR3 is TGTGTCAGCATTTTCGGGCAGGGGGCTAAGGAGCAGTTCTTC.

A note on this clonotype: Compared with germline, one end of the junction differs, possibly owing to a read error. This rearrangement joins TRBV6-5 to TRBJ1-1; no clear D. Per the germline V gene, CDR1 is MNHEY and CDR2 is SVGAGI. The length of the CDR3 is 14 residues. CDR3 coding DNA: TGTACCAGCAGTTACAGAGGTCAGGACACTGAAGCTTTCTTT. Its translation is CTSSYRGQDTEAFF.

The CDR3 DNA reads TGTGCCAGCAGTCTTTCCTGGACAGTGAATGTAGCCAAAAACATTCAGTACTTC. This encodes CASSLSWTVNVAKNIQYF. The V and J genes are TRBV4-2 and TRBJ2-4, with D maybe TRBD1 (6 bases). CDR3 length: 18 amino acids. CDR1 LGHNA and CDR2 YNFKEQ come from the germline V gene. Deletions cut 6 bases from V and 0 bases from J, with 21 bases between.

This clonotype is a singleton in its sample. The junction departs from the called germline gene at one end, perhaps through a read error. CDR3 in DNA: TGTACCAGCAACTTAGCAATCGTGATGAACCCTGAAGCTTTCTTT. Its protein product is CTSNLAIVMNPEAFF. This chain uses TRBV7-6 with TRBJ1-1; the D is unclear. The CDR3 is made up of 15 amino acids. CDR1 SGHVS and CDR2 FNYEAQ come from the germline V gene.

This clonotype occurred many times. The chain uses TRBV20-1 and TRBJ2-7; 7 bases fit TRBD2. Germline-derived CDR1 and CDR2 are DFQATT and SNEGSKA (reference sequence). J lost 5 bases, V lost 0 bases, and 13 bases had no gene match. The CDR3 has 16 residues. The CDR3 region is CSARDLMGGSIHEQYF. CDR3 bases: TGCAGTGCTAGAGATCTGATGGGCGGGAGTATCCACGAGCAGTACTTC.

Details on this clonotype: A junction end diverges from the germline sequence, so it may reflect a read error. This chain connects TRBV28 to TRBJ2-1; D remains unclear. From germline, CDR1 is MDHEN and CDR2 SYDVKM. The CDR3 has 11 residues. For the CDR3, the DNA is TGTACCAGCAGTCCCTGGGAAGAGCAGTTCTTC. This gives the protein CTSSPWEEQFF.

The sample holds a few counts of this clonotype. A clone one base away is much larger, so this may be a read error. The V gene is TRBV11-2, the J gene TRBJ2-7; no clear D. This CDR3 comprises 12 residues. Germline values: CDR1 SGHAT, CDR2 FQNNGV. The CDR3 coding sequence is TGTGCCGGCAGCTTAGGGTACTACGAGCAGTACTTC. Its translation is CAGSLGYYEQYF.

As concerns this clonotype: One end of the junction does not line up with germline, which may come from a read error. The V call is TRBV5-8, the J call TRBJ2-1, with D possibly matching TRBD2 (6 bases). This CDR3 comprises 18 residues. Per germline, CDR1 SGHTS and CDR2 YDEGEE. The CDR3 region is CASSLDRTLGRSYNGQLF. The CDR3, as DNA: TGTGCCAGTAGCTTGGACCGAACATTAGGGAGGTCCTACAATGGGCAGTTATTC.

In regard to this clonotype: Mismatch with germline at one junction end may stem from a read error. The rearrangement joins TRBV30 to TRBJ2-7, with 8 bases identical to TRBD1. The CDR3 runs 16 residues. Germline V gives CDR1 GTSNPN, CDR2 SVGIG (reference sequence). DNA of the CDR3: TGTGCCTGGAAACCTAAATGGGGGGACAGGTTCCACGGGCAGTACTTT. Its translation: CAWKPKWGDRFHGQYF.

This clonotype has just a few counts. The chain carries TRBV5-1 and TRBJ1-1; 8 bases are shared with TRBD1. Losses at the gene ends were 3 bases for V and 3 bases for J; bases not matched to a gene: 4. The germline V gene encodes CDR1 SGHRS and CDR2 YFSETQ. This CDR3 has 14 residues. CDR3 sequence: CASSSGQEYTEAFF. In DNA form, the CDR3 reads TGCGCCAGCAGCTCGGGACAGGAGTACACTGAAGCTTTCTTT.

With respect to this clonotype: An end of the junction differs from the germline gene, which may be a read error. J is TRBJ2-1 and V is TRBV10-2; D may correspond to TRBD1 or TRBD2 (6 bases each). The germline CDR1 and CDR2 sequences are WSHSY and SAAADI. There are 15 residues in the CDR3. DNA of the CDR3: TGCGCCGGCAGTGAGTCGGAGGGGGAGAGTAATGAGCAGTTCTTT. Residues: CAGSESEGESNEQFF.

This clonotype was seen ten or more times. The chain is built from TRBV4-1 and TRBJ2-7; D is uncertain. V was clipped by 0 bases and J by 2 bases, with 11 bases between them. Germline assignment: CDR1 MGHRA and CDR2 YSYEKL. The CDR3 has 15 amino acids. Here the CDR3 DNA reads TGCGCCAGCAGCCAAGAAGGTTTTACAGCCTACGAGCAGTACTTC. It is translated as CASSQEGFTAYEQYF.

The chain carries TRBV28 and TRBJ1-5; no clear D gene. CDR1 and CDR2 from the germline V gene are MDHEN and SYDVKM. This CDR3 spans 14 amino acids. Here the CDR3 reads CVSRPSANNQPQHF. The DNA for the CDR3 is TGTGTTAGCAGACCAAGCGCGAACAATCAGCCCCAGCATTTT.

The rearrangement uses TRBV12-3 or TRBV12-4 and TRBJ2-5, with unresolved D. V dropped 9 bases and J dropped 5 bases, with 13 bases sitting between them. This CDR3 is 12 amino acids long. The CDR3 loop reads CASLSPQETQYF. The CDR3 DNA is TGTGCCAGTTTATCCCCCCAGGAGACCCAGTACTTC.

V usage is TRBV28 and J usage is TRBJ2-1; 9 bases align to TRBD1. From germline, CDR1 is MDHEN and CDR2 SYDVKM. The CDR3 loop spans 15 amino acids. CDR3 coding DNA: TGTGCAAACAGTACAACGGGACAGGGCTCGGTTGAGCAGTTCTTC. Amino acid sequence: CANSTTGQGSVEQFF.